This T cell receptor beta chain was captured by sequencing in a study of CD8 T cells in ankylosing spondylitis. TCRdb processed the 5' RACE reads anew with MiXCR; each CDR3 protein has one entry. The table has just under 350,000 distinct CDR3 sequences, 14% to 15% seen once. This CDR3 has 12 residues. Germline V gene lookup returns CDR1 GTSNPN and CDR2 SVGIG (reference sequence). Trimming took 4 bases from V and 8 from J, leaving 13 bases between them. Findings of the study overall: Seemingly characteristic of ankylosing spondylitis blood was a TCR beta motif consisting of about 8 highly homologous variants.

About this clonotype: Its antigen is undetermined.

V is TRBV30 and J is TRBJ2-3, with no clear D. Sequenced material: blood, either unsorted or a sorted T cell fraction (not recorded which). This TCR derives from a male donor with ankylosing spondylitis or in good health (not recorded which). CDR3 loop: CAWTAWTATQYF. In nucleotides, the CDR3 is TGTGCCTGGACCGCATGGACGGCTACGCAGTATTTT.